Each of the 25 T cell receptor beta chains below was sequenced from the same sample in a study of T cell responses to AZD1222 COVID-19 vaccine. Clones were sequenced by immunoSEQ multiplex PCR, and TCRdb holds only the in-frame ones, with some missing. The sample lists over 100,000 clones, approximately 88% seen once, with about a sixth in the top ten. The sequencing here drew on peripheral blood, taken on day 0 of AZD1222 vaccination. These receptors were collected from an adult in good health.

This sequence joins TRBV30 and TRBJ1-6; the D is unclear. The CDR3 length is 12 residues. The ends were cut back, 7 bases at V and 5 bases at J, with 9 bases in the middle. Germline lookup yields CDR1 GTSNPN and CDR2 SVGIG (reference sequence). CDR3 protein: CASSRDNSPLHF. The CDR3 coding sequence is TGTGCCTCATCACGGGATAATTCACCCCTCCACTTT.

V usage is TRBV5-1 and J usage is TRBJ2-1; 9 nucleotides match TRBD1. Unmatched junction bases numbered 4, after V lost 6 bases and J lost 3 bases. Germline CDR1 SGHRS, CDR2 YFSETQ. The CDR3 consists of 14 residues. CDR3 sequence reads: CASTTTGGYNEQFF. CDR3 in DNA: TGCGCCAGCACCACGACAGGGGGCTACAATGAGCAGTTCTTC.

The chain employs TRBV4-2 and TRBJ2-3; TRBD1 agrees at 10 bases. V shed 0 bases, J shed 0 bases, and the junction held 6 bases outside the gene matches. The CDR3 consists of 18 residues. Germline-derived CDR1 and CDR2 are LGHNA and YNFKEQ. The CDR3 sequence is CASSQESRTGGSTDTQYF. Written as DNA, the CDR3 is TGTGCCAGCAGCCAAGAATCCAGGACAGGGGGTAGCACAGATACGCAGTATTTT.

In its sample, this clone was seen a few times. The V and J genes are TRBV7-9 and TRBJ1-1; no clear D. This CDR3 has 14 amino acids. The germline V gene encodes CDR1 SEHNR and CDR2 FQNEAQ (reference sequence). V shed 0 bases and J shed 1 base, with 6 bases lying between them. The CDR3 protein is CASSLADPNTEAFF. Written as DNA, the CDR3 is TGTGCCAGCAGCTTAGCAGACCCGAACACTGAAGCTTTCTTT.

The chain couples TRBV10-1 to TRBJ2-2; D gene ambiguous. CDR1 is WNHNN, CDR2 SYGVQD, per germline (reference sequence). The CDR3 covers 14 residues. V gave up 2 bases and J gave up 5 bases, with 9 bases separating them. CDR3 protein: CASSEGRMTGELFF. CDR3 DNA: TGCGCCAGCAGTGAGGGTCGGATGACCGGGGAGCTGTTTTTT.

The chain is built from TRBV7-9 and TRBJ2-7; D possibly corresponds to TRBD1 (7 bases). This CDR3 has 14 amino acids. V lost 3 bases to trimming and J lost 2 bases, with 11 bases between them. CDR1 and CDR2 from the germline V gene are SEHNR and FQNEAQ (reference sequence). The CDR3, as DNA: TGTGCCAGCAGCTTCAGGGGGGACCCCTACGAGCAGTACTTC. Protein: CASSFRGDPYEQYF.

This clone appeared once. The gene calls are TRBV5-6 and TRBJ2-7, with a tentative D call TRBD2 (5 bases). V shed 0 bases and J shed 2 bases, with 9 bases lying between them. There are 14 residues in the CDR3. Looked up from germline, CDR1 is SGHDT and CDR2 is YYEEEE. This CDR3 is CASSLGGKPYEQYV. In DNA form, the CDR3 reads TGTGCCAGCAGCTTGGGAGGGAAACCCTACGAGCAGTACGTC.

This clone was counted a single time. The chain recombines TRBV24-1 with TRBJ2-7; the match to TRBD1 covers 10 bases. The CDR3 length is 15 residues. Germline values: CDR1 KGHDR, CDR2 SFDVKD. V lost 4 bases, J lost 6 bases, and 8 bases stayed unmatched. The CDR3 coding sequence is TGTGCCACCAGTGACCCGGGACAGGGGACGGGCGAGCAGTACTTC. Translated: CATSDPGQGTGEQYF.

The chain employs TRBV7-3 and TRBJ2-1; TRBD2 might be the D (7 bases). Germline V gene sequence: CDR1 SGHTA, CDR2 FQGTGA. This CDR3 contains 15 residues. The germline V and J ends were trimmed by 5 bases and 7 bases, with 18 bases remaining between them. As DNA, the CDR3 is TGTGCCAGCAGCGCCTGGGGGGCGGGAGTAAATGAGCAGTTCTTC. It encodes CASSAWGAGVNEQFF. The entire variable domain, with the rest obtained from reference TRBV7-3 and TRBJ2-1, is as follows: GAGVSQTPSNKVTEKGKYVELRCDPISGHTALYWYRQSLGQGPEFLIYFQGTGAADDSGLPNDRFFAVRPEGSVSTLKIQRTERGDSAVYLCASSAWGAGVNEQFFGPGTRLTVL.

The rearrangement joins TRBV19 to TRBJ1-4, with 8 bases matching TRBD1. Germline lookup yields CDR1 LNHDA and CDR2 SQIVND (reference sequence). This CDR3 is 17 amino acids long. J was trimmed by 6 bases and V by 5 bases; bases with no gene match: 14. DNA for the CDR3: TGTGCCAGTAGTTCCCCCGGGACAGGCCTCCGAGATGAAAAACTGTTTTTT. Its translation: CASSSPGTGLRDEKLFF.

V is TRBV3-1 (or the pseudogene TRBV3-2) and J is TRBJ1-3, with TRBD1 as a possible D gene (5 bases). The V gene's germline CDR1 is LGHDT and CDR2 YNNKEL (reference sequence). Trimming left V 1 base short and J 3 bases short, with 13 bases between. The CDR3 is 16 residues long. CDR3 DNA: TGTGCCAGCAGCCAAGCGGCAGGGAGTTATGGAAACACCATATATTTT. Its translation is CASSQAAGSYGNTIYF.

The chain carries TRBV6-5 and TRBJ1-6; D remains unclear. This CDR3 has 13 residues. V was pared by 8 bases and J by 0 bases, with 5 bases between. Germline V gene data show CDR1 as MNHEY and CDR2 as SVGAGI. CDR3 sequence reads: CASLSSYNSPLHF. The CDR3 region has the DNA TGTGCCAGCCTGAGCTCCTATAATTCACCCCTCCACTTT.

The J gene is TRBJ1-3, the V gene TRBV6-6, with unresolved D. With 6 bases removed from V and 6 bases from J, the gap between germline ends came to 9 bases. Per the germline V gene, CDR1 is MNHNY and CDR2 is SVGAGI (reference sequence). This CDR3 has 12 amino acids. CDR3 region: CASSSGVNTIYF. Written as DNA, the CDR3 is TGTGCCAGCAGCTCGGGAGTAAACACCATATATTTT.

The V and J genes are TRBV4-3 and TRBJ2-7; 10 positions match TRBD1. The J segment lost 5 bases and the V segment lost 1 base, leaving 14 bases of the junction unmatched. The CDR3 consists of 18 residues. CDR1 is LGHNA and CDR2 is YSLEER in the germline V gene. The CDR3 is CASSQVFRRQGAPHEQYF. CDR3 nucleotide sequence: TGCGCCAGCAGCCAAGTTTTTCGCCGACAGGGGGCGCCCCACGAGCAGTACTTC.

In its sample, this clone was seen a few times. V and J are TRBV9 and TRBJ2-2; TRBD2 is a possible D gene (5 bases). Germline V lookup: CDR1 SGDLS, CDR2 YYNGEE. The CDR3 has 15 amino acids. V gave up 2 bases and J gave up 6 bases, with 14 bases separating them. The CDR3 is CASSVRDKIAGELFF. The DNA for the CDR3 is TGTGCCAGCAGCGTGAGGGATAAGATAGCCGGGGAGCTGTTTTTT.

The rearrangement links TRBV12-3 or TRBV12-4 to TRBJ2-7; D is undetermined. V lost 0 bases and J lost 6, with 9 bases in between. The CDR3 runs to 13 residues. The CDR3 reads CASSLAKSREQYF. For the CDR3, the DNA is TGTGCCAGCAGTTTAGCGAAGAGCCGCGAGCAGTACTTC.

This clone was detected once. V gene TRBV3-1 (or the pseudogene TRBV3-2) combines with J gene TRBJ2-3; no firm D call. CDR1 is LGHDT and CDR2 is YNNKEL in the germline V gene (reference sequence). Trimming took off 4 bases at V and 1 base at J, with 15 bases between the two ends. This CDR3 contains 16 residues. The CDR3 DNA sequence: TGTGCCAGCAGCCCCCCCATGTGGGATGGCACAGATACGCAGTATTTT. Translation: CASSPPMWDGTDTQYF.

This clone came up once. The gene calls are TRBV6-2 or TRBV6-3 and TRBJ1-1; D is uncertain. V lost 2 bases and J 2 bases, leaving 3 bases between the germline ends. The germline V gene has CDR1 MNHEY and CDR2 SVGEGT. The CDR3 has 12 amino acids. This CDR3 reads CASSYQNTEAFF. CDR3 coding DNA: TGTGCCAGCAGTTACCAAAACACTGAAGCTTTCTTT.

The genes are TRBV11-2 and TRBJ2-7, with 9 nucleotides matching TRBD1. This CDR3 region has 14 residues. Losses at the gene ends were 4 bases for V and 4 bases for J; bases not matched to a gene: 5. Looked up from germline, CDR1 is SGHAT and CDR2 is FQNNGV. This chain's CDR3 is CASSYGTGTYEQYF. CDR3 in DNA: TGTGCCAGCAGCTATGGGACAGGGACTTACGAGCAGTACTTC.

The gene calls are TRBV18 and TRBJ2-1; a weak D match, TRBD1 (6 bases). V lost 5 bases and J lost 7, with 15 bases in between. This CDR3 contains 14 residues. Looked up from germline, CDR1 is KGHSH and CDR2 is LQKENI. This chain's CDR3 is CASSFSRGKNEQFF. The DNA for the CDR3 is TGTGCCAGCTCATTCTCCAGGGGCAAGAATGAGCAGTTCTTC.

The rearrangement uses TRBV4-1 and TRBJ2-7; TRBD1 aligns across 9 bases. This CDR3 has 16 residues. Germline-derived CDR1 and CDR2 are MGHRA and YSYEKL. V lost 1 base and J lost 2; bases outside the gene matches: 6. The CDR3 reads CASSQGPGQGAYEQYF. CDR3 DNA: TGCGCCAGCAGCCAAGGCCCGGGACAGGGAGCCTACGAGCAGTACTTC.

CDR3 DNA: TGTGCCAGCAGTCCCTCTGGCTATGGCTACACCTTC. Amino acid sequence: CASSPSGYGYTF. V and J are TRBV12-3 or TRBV12-4 and TRBJ1-2; no clear D. The ends were cut back, 5 bases at V and 4 bases at J, with 8 bases in the middle. The CDR3 totals 12 residues.

The rearrangement uses TRBV28 and TRBJ1-1; maybe TRBD1 (6 bases). Germline assignment: CDR1 MDHEN and CDR2 SYDVKM. This CDR3 spans 11 amino acids. In nucleotides, the CDR3 is TGTGCGGCGGGGGCGCGAACTGAAGCTTTCTTT. It encodes CAAGARTEAFF.

In this sample, this clone turned up a few times. V and J are TRBV19 and TRBJ2-3, with D uncertain. Germline V gene data show CDR1 as LNHDA and CDR2 as SQIVND (reference sequence). V was clipped by 1 base and J by 4 bases, with 3 bases between them. The CDR3 spans 12 residues. CDR3 loop: CASSIVADTQYF. As DNA, the CDR3 is TGTGCCAGTAGTATAGTGGCAGATACGCAGTATTTT.

This clone was seen a handful of times. This chain links TRBV29-1 with TRBJ1-4; TRBD1 might be the D (6 bases). Germline CDR1 is SQVTM and CDR2 is ANQGSEA. V was cut by 4 bases and J by 2 bases, with 11 bases left in between. The CDR3 is 14 amino acids. CDR3 sequence reads: CSVGKGGTNEKLFF. The CDR3 DNA reads as TGCAGCGTTGGGAAGGGGGGGACTAATGAAAAACTGTTTTTT.